What follows are 27 T cell receptor beta chains derived from one specimen sequenced in a study of read filtering for tumor transcriptome and immune sequencing. This library used roughly 400 ng RNA and molecular barcoded adaptors spanning alpha/delta and beta/gamma chains. TCRdb reprocessed the reads with MiXCR, giving one entry per CDR3 protein. Altogether roughly 46,000 distinct CDR3 sequences are present, 10% to 15% being singletons, with the ten largest covering more than 12%. The sample comprised a population of CD138-negative cells sorted from bone marrow. The source of these receptors is a donor aged 40 or over with multiple myeloma.

This clonotype showed up many times. DNA of the CDR3: TGTGCCACCAGTGATTCCGGGACTAGCAGAGACAATGAGCAGTTCTTC. Translating gives CATSDSGTSRDNEQFF. The rearrangement links TRBV24-1 to TRBJ2-1; 9 nucleotides match TRBD2. This CDR3 comprises 16 residues. Germline CDR1 reads KGHDR; CDR2 reads SFDVKD. Unmatched junction bases numbered 6, after V lost 2 bases and J lost 5 bases.

This clonotype has at least ten counts. The chain links TRBV4-3 to TRBJ2-3; 11 bases match TRBD2. The CDR3 is 16 amino acids. Germline V CDR1 and CDR2: LGHNA, YSLEER. The V and J ends lost 4 bases and 1 base, in that order; junction bases with no gene match: 4. The chain's CDR3 is CASSRELAGGTDTQYF. The CDR3 DNA reads TGCGCCAGCAGCCGAGAACTAGCGGGAGGCACAGATACGCAGTATTTT.

This clonotype was recorded at least ten times. J is TRBJ2-3 and V is TRBV7-9; TRBD2 agrees at 11 bases. Germline lookup yields CDR1 SEHNR and CDR2 FQNEAQ (reference sequence). The CDR3 loop spans 14 amino acids. V was clipped by 5 bases and J by 5 bases; unmatched bases: 3. The CDR3 reads CASSPGLAVDTQYF. The CDR3 DNA reads as TGTGCCAGCAGCCCGGGACTAGCGGTAGATACGCAGTATTTT.

Many counts were recorded for this clonotype. CDR3 sequence reads: CASTIAGSHYEQFF. CDR3 DNA: TGTGCCAGCACTATAGCGGGCTCTCACTATGAGCAGTTCTTC. V and J are TRBV2 and TRBJ2-1; 7 bases align to TRBD2. J gave up 8 bases and V 7 bases, and 11 bases lay outside the gene matches. Germline CDR1 and CDR2: SNHLY and FYNNEI. The CDR3 has 14 residues.

By share, this clonotype ranks as medium-sized. The rearrangement joins TRBV7-6 to TRBJ2-1; either TRBD1 or TRBD2 may fit D (5 bases each). Germline lookup yields CDR1 SGHVS and CDR2 FNYEAQ. This CDR3 spans 15 amino acids. V gave up 1 base and J gave up 3 bases, with 10 bases separating them. CDR3 sequence (DNA): TGTGCCAGCAGCTTAGACATGGGGGTCTACAATGAGCAGTTCTTC. It encodes CASSLDMGVYNEQFF.

Many counts were recorded for this clonotype. This sequence joins TRBV7-9 and TRBJ2-1; D may be TRBD2 (5 bases). Per germline, CDR1 SEHNR and CDR2 FQNEAQ (reference sequence). Deletions cut 5 bases from V and 14 bases from J, with 19 bases between. The CDR3 has 13 residues. The CDR3 region has the DNA TGTGCCAGCAGCCCCCAAGCGGTTGGCGGAGAGTTCTTC. Protein: CASSPQAVGGEFF.

At least ten counts were recorded for this clonotype. The rearrangement uses TRBV12-3 or TRBV12-4 and TRBJ2-3, with 12 nucleotides matching TRBD2. Losses at the gene ends were 4 bases for V and 5 bases for J; bases not matched to a gene: 13. This CDR3 is 18 amino acids long. CDR3 in amino acids: CASSSGTSGRPRGDTQYF. The CDR3 DNA reads as TGTGCCAGCAGTTCCGGGACTAGCGGGCGCCCCCGGGGAGATACGCAGTATTTT.

This clonotype was detected ten times or more. The chain links TRBV7-8 to TRBJ2-7, with TRBD2 as a possible D gene (6 bases). Per germline, CDR1 SGHVS and CDR2 FQNEAQ. Trimming removed 0 bases from V and 5 bases from J, with 8 bases in between. This CDR3 has 13 residues. The DNA for the CDR3 is TGTGCCAGCAGCTTAGCGGGAGGCCACGAGCAGTACTTC. Amino acids: CASSLAGGHEQYF.

At least ten counts were recorded for this clonotype. The chain joins TRBV5-1 to TRBJ2-1; tentative D call: TRBD2 (6 bases). Germline V gene sequence: CDR1 SGHRS, CDR2 YFSETQ. Trimming cost V 1 base and J 9 bases, with 14 bases left between them. This CDR3 is built from 14 residues. The CDR3 spells CASSLIAGSSEQFF. The CDR3 nucleotides read TGCGCCAGCAGCTTGATCGCCGGGAGCAGTGAGCAGTTCTTC.

This clonotype was recorded many times. The J gene is TRBJ2-4, the V gene TRBV20-1; 8 nucleotides align to TRBD1. The V segment lost 0 bases and the J segment 8 bases; nucleotides outside the gene matches: 12. The germline CDR1 and CDR2 sequences are DFQATT and SNEGSKA (reference sequence). The CDR3 runs to 16 residues. CDR3 in amino acids: CSAREPRQGSRDIQYF. In DNA, the CDR3 is TGCAGTGCTAGAGAACCTCGACAGGGGTCGAGGGACATTCAGTACTTC.

This clonotype has ten or more counts. This chain connects TRBV14 to TRBJ1-2, with 8 bases that match TRBD1. The CDR3 consists of 15 residues. V shed 1 base and J 7 bases; nucleotides not matched to a gene: 8. Per germline, CDR1 SGHDN and CDR2 FVKESK. This CDR3 reads CASSQGYPGGSGYTF. DNA for the CDR3: TGTGCCAGCAGCCAAGGATACCCAGGGGGCTCTGGCTACACCTTC.

This clonotype has just a few counts. This may come from a read error, since a much larger clone is one base off. The chain is built from TRBV6-5 and TRBJ2-3; D gene unclear. The CDR3 is made up of 13 amino acids. V shed 1 base and J shed 5 bases, with 7 bases lying between them. Germline assignment: CDR1 MNHEY and CDR2 SVGAGI. The CDR3 is CASSYFREDTQYF. CDR3 bases: TGTGCCAGCAGTTACTTTAGGGAAGATACGCAGTATTTT.

This clonotype was seen ten or more times. The rearrangement links TRBV20-1 to TRBJ2-3, with 15 nucleotides matching TRBD2. This CDR3 has 15 amino acids. V lost 5 bases, J lost 5 bases, and 5 bases stayed unmatched. Per the germline V gene, CDR1 is DFQATT and CDR2 is SNEGSKA (reference sequence). CDR3 sequence (DNA): TGCAGTGCTCCCGGACTAGCGGGAGGGATAGATACGCAGTATTTT. Protein sequence: CSAPGLAGGIDTQYF.

This clonotype was counted between two and nine times. The chain employs TRBV15 and TRBJ2-3; D remains ambiguous. The CDR3 has 15 amino acids. Germline-derived CDR1 and CDR2 are LNHNV and YYDKDF (reference sequence). V lost 0 bases to trimming and J lost 2 bases, with 9 bases between them. CDR3 in amino acids: CATSRETQATDTQYF. The DNA for the CDR3 is TGTGCCACCAGCAGAGAGACCCAGGCCACAGATACGCAGTATTTT.

As concerns this clonotype: Just one base apart from a much larger clone, this may be a read error. This chain connects TRBV12-3 or TRBV12-4 to TRBJ1-4; D unclear. There are 13 residues in the CDR3. Here the CDR3 reads CASSLATDEKLFF. As DNA, the CDR3 is TGTGCCAGCAGTTTAGCAACTGATGAAAAACTGTTTTTT.

This clonotype showed up just a few times. This sequence joins TRBV5-1 and TRBJ1-5; D unresolved. The CDR3 has 13 amino acids. Trimming cost V 0 bases and J 4 bases, with 5 bases left between them. The germline V gene has CDR1 SGHRS and CDR2 YFSETQ. The CDR3 DNA sequence: TGCGCCAGCAGCTTGGGAGCTAATCAGCCCCAGCATTTT. Translating it yields CASSLGANQPQHF.

The chain carries TRBV5-6 and TRBJ2-1, with 8 nucleotides matching TRBD1. Germline V lookup: CDR1 SGHDT, CDR2 YYEEEE. The CDR3 is 12 residues long. Unmatched junction bases numbered 0, after V lost 3 bases and J lost 7 bases. The CDR3 nucleotides are TGTGCCAGCAGCTGGGACAGGAATGAGCAGTTCTTC. This sequence encodes CASSWDRNEQFF. Supplemented by reference TRBV5-6 and TRBJ2-1, the full variable domain reads DAGVTQSPTHLIKTRGQQVTLRCSPKSGHDTVSWYQQALGQGPQFIFQYYEEEERQRGNFPDRFSGHQFPNYSSELNVNALLLGDSALYLCASSWDRNEQFFGPGTRLTVL.

This clonotype has ten or more counts. The chain uses TRBV7-2 and TRBJ2-2; D not resolved. Germline V CDR1 and CDR2: SGHTA, FQGNSA. Trimming shortened V by 3 bases and J by 0 bases, and 5 bases separated the two germline ends. The CDR3 consists of 14 residues. The CDR3 DNA reads TGTGCCAGCAGCTTCTCGGCGAACACCGGGGAGCTGTTTTTT. Protein sequence: CASSFSANTGELFF. Drawing the rest from reference TRBV7-2 and TRBJ2-2, the complete variable domain is GAGVSQSPSNKVTEKGKDVELRCDPISGHTALYWYRQSLGQGLEFLIYFQGNSAPDKSGLPSDRFSAERTGGSVSTLTIQRTQQEDSAVYLCASSFSANTGELFFGEGSRLTVL.

With regard to this clonotype: A read error may produce the germline difference seen at one junction end. The CDR3 sequence is CSTKGLAGRGSTGTQYF. The CDR3 region has the DNA TGCAGTACAAAAGGACTAGCGGGAAGAGGTAGCACAGGTACGCAGTATTTT. The chain uses TRBV20-1 and TRBJ2-3, with 12 bases matching TRBD2. The germline V gene has CDR1 DFQATT and CDR2 SNEGSKA (reference sequence). The CDR3 is 17 amino acids.

This clonotype was seen many times. This chain connects TRBV25-1 to TRBJ1-4; 10 bases are a match to TRBD1. The germline V gene encodes CDR1 MGHDK and CDR2 SYGVNS. Trimming removed 2 bases from V and 7 bases from J; junction bases left unmatched: 4. The CDR3 contains 15 residues. The CDR3 spells CASSEGGTGVEKLFF. CDR3 bases: TGTGCCAGCAGTGAAGGAGGGACAGGGGTTGAAAAACTGTTTTTT. The whole variable domain, filled in from reference TRBV25-1 and TRBJ1-4, reads EADIYQTPRYLVIGTGKKITLECSQTMGHDKMYWYQQDPGMELHLIHYSYGVNSTEKGDLSSESTVSRIRTEHFPLTLESARPSHTSQYLCASSEGGTGVEKLFFGSGTQLSVL.

This clonotype appeared many times. The V gene is TRBV6-6, the J gene TRBJ1-1; perhaps TRBD1 as D (5 bases). The length of the CDR3 is 16 residues. Trimming left V 4 bases short and J 8 bases short, with 23 bases between. Germline V CDR1 and CDR2: MNHNY, SVGAGI (reference sequence). The CDR3 loop is CASSSSSGTLDPEAFF. Here the CDR3 DNA reads TGTGCCAGCAGTTCCTCCTCCGGGACCCTGGACCCCGAAGCTTTCTTT.

This clonotype appeared many times. The chain is built from TRBV29-1 and TRBJ2-1; D tentatively fits TRBD1 or TRBD2 (5 bases each). CDR3 length: 15 residues. Deletions cut 5 bases from V and 0 bases from J, with 14 bases between. CDR1 is SQVTM and CDR2 is ANQGSEA in the germline V gene. CDR3 in DNA: TGCAGCGTTCCTGCCGGGGCGGTCTCCTACAATGAGCAGTTCTTC. Residues: CSVPAGAVSYNEQFF.

This clonotype was counted at least ten times. The chain employs TRBV9 and TRBJ2-2; TRBD2 aligns across 9 bases. In germline, CDR1 is SGDLS, CDR2 YYNGEE. The ends lost 0 bases at V and 6 bases at J; junction bases unmatched: 3. The CDR3 consists of 15 residues. The DNA for the CDR3 is TGTGCCAGCAGCGTAGTAGCGGGAGAGCCCGGGGAGCTGTTTTTT. Translated: CASSVVAGEPGELFF. The entire variable domain, with the rest obtained from reference TRBV9 and TRBJ2-2, is as follows: DSGVTQTPKHLITATGQRVTLRCSPRSGDLSVYWYQQSLDQGLQFLIQYYNGEERAKGNILERFSAQQFPDLHSELNLSSLELGDSALYFCASSVVAGEPGELFFGEGSRLTVL.

This clonotype was found many times. The chain joins TRBV20-1 to TRBJ1-5; 9 nucleotides line up with TRBD1. The length of the CDR3 is 14 residues. After removal of 2 bases from V and 5 bases from J, the junction contained 4 bases not matched to a gene. CDR1 is DFQATT and CDR2 is SNEGSKA in the germline V gene (reference sequence). The CDR3 DNA sequence: TGCAGTGCTAGAACAGGGGGCGCTTATCAGCCCCAGCATTTT. Its protein product is CSARTGGAYQPQHF.

Worth noting for this clonotype: The germline gene is not matched at one end of the junction; a read error may be the cause. In DNA, the CDR3 is TGTGCCAGTAGCCGCGGGGGCGCCAGCAATCAGTCCCAGCATTTT. It codes for CASSRGGASNQSQHF. The genes are TRBV19 and TRBJ1-5, with a weak D call TRBD1 (6 bases). The CDR3 loop spans 15 amino acids. Germline V gene sequence: CDR1 LNHDA, CDR2 SQIVND (reference sequence).

At least ten counts were recorded for this clonotype. The chain couples TRBV7-2 to TRBJ2-3; 13 positions agree with TRBD2. The CDR3 loop spans 16 amino acids. Unmatched junction bases numbered 3, after V lost 5 bases and J lost 1 base. In germline, CDR1 is SGHTA, CDR2 FQGNSA. The CDR3 DNA is TGTGCCAGCAGCCCCGGGACTAGCGGGGGCACAGATACGCAGTATTTT. It encodes CASSPGTSGGTDTQYF.

This clonotype appeared many times. V usage is TRBV4-2 and J usage is TRBJ2-7; the D is unclear. Per germline, CDR1 LGHNA and CDR2 YNFKEQ. The CDR3 consists of 14 residues. Trimming cost V 3 bases and J 2 bases, with 11 bases left between them. This CDR3 reads CASSQGQATYEQYF. The CDR3 DNA reads as TGTGCCAGCAGCCAGGGCCAGGCTACCTACGAGCAGTACTTC.